The 21 T cell receptor beta chains below all came from one sample that was sequenced in a study of long-term antiretroviral therapy in people with HIV. Survey-level immunoSEQ v3.0 assays were run. Profiling relied on immunoSEQ multiplex PCR, and the TCRdb table lists in-frame clones only, not all of them. The repertoire consists of approximately 8,900 clones, with 65% to 85% occurring once and the leading ten covering about 15%. The sample consisted of unsorted PBMCs, taken 0.4 years before starting antiretroviral therapy. These receptors all come from a man aged 25 to 45 with HIV.

This clone has more than one count but fewer than ten. The chain joins TRBV4-1 to TRBJ2-7, with TRBD1 matching 7 bases. The CDR3 sequence is 16 residues long. J lost 3 bases, V lost 4 bases, and 12 bases had no gene match. Looked up from germline, CDR1 is MGHRA and CDR2 is YSYEKL. This CDR3 is CASSRDREQTHYEQYF. The CDR3 DNA follows: TGCGCCAGCAGCCGAGACAGGGAGCAGACCCACTACGAGCAGTACTTC.

This clone was seen once. The chain combines TRBV6-5 with TRBJ2-7; 13 bases line up with TRBD2. V lost 5 bases, J lost 1 base, and 2 bases stayed unmatched. The germline V gene encodes CDR1 MNHEY and CDR2 SVGAGI. This CDR3 is 15 amino acids long. In DNA, the CDR3 is TGTGCCAGCAGTACGACTAGCGGGGGGTCCTACGAGCAGTACTTC. This gives the protein CASSTTSGGSYEQYF.

The rearrangement links TRBV4-2 to TRBJ2-3; 10 bases align to TRBD2. V shed 7 bases and J 4 bases; nucleotides not matched to a gene: 11. CDR1 LGHNA and CDR2 YNFKEQ come from the germline V gene. This CDR3 comprises 16 residues. CDR3 bases: TGTGCCAGCACCTCAGGCCCTAGCGGGAGTTCAGATACGCAGTATTTT. Its protein is CASTSGPSGSSDTQYF.

V gene TRBV28 combines with J gene TRBJ1-5, with 8 nucleotides matching TRBD1. J lost 0 bases, V lost 7 bases, and 8 bases had no gene match. The CDR3 is 16 residues long. Germline-derived CDR1 and CDR2 are MDHEN and SYDVKM. DNA for the CDR3: TGTGCCAGCACGGGACAGGACCTCGTTAGCAATCAGCCCCAGCATTTT. This translates into CASTGQDLVSNQPQHF.

This chain uses TRBV13 with TRBJ2-2, with 8 positions matching TRBD1. This CDR3 is built from 15 residues. Germline-derived CDR1 and CDR2 are PRHDT and FYEKMQ (reference sequence). The junction had 3 bases not matched to a gene; V was cut back by 3 bases and J by 3 bases. CDR3 in DNA: TGTGCCAGCAGCTTCGGGGACAGGTACACCGGGGAGCTGTTTTTT. Translation gives CASSFGDRYTGELFF.

This sequence joins TRBV27 and TRBJ2-7, with a tentative D call TRBD2 (5 bases). Germline-derived CDR1 and CDR2 are MNHEY and SMNVEV (reference sequence). This CDR3 has 16 residues. Between the trimmed V and J ends, which lost 2 bases and 0 bases, there was a span of 14 bases. The CDR3 reads CASSLVGVGSSYEQYF. The CDR3 DNA reads as TGTGCCAGCAGTTTAGTCGGGGTGGGGAGCTCCTACGAGCAGTACTTC.

The chain uses TRBV2 and TRBJ1-5; possible D gene TRBD1, 5 bases. Trimming removed 4 bases from V and 4 bases from J, with 8 bases in between. This CDR3 spans 13 amino acids. Germline V lookup: CDR1 SNHLY, CDR2 FYNNEI. Written as DNA, the CDR3 is TGTGCCAGCAGTGGACAGAGAAATCAGCCCCAGCATTTT. This encodes CASSGQRNQPQHF.

V gene TRBV28 combines with J gene TRBJ1-5, with D possibly matching TRBD1 (6 bases). Germline V gene sequence: CDR1 MDHEN, CDR2 SYDVKM. Trimming cost V 3 bases and J 1 base, with 16 bases left between them. The length of the CDR3 is 17 residues. The chain's CDR3 is CASSFPTGLGSNQPQHF. The CDR3 nucleotides are TGTGCCAGCAGTTTCCCCACAGGGTTGGGGAGCAATCAGCCCCAGCATTTT.

The chain links TRBV7-9 to TRBJ2-7, with D perhaps TRBD1 (6 bases). CDR3 length: 16 residues. The germline V gene encodes CDR1 SEHNR and CDR2 FQNEAQ (reference sequence). The ends were cut back, 1 base at V and 0 bases at J, with 13 bases in the middle. The CDR3 region is CASSLVLTGSSYEQYF. DNA of the CDR3: TGTGCCAGCAGCTTAGTGTTGACAGGAAGCTCCTACGAGCAGTACTTC.

The genes are TRBV13 and TRBJ2-7; D uncertain. The CDR3 length is 13 residues. Per the germline V gene, CDR1 is PRHDT and CDR2 is FYEKMQ (reference sequence). Trimming took 0 bases from V and 1 from J, leaving 4 bases between them. The CDR3 here is CASSLGPSYEQYF. DNA for the CDR3: TGTGCCAGCAGCTTAGGCCCATCCTACGAGCAGTACTTC.

The gene calls are TRBV6-1 and TRBJ1-4; 8 bases match TRBD1. The CDR3 extends over 14 amino acids. Germline trimming cut 10 bases from V and 7 bases from J; bases unmatched to any gene: 11. CDR1 MNHNS and CDR2 SASEGT come from the germline V gene. CDR3 residues: CATRSRGQGEKLFF. The CDR3, as DNA: TGTGCCACCCGCTCCAGGGGGCAGGGTGAAAAACTGTTTTTT.

J is TRBJ1-5 and V is TRBV28; D is undetermined. Deletions cut 5 bases from V and 10 bases from J, with 15 bases between. The CDR3 runs 13 residues. The germline gives CDR1 MDHEN, CDR2 SYDVKM. The CDR3 nucleotides read TGTGCCAGCAGTGGGCCGCTATCCCCACCCCAGCATTTT. This encodes CASSGPLSPPQHF.

The chain carries TRBV6-5 and TRBJ2-6, with 8 nucleotides matching TRBD1. Germline CDR1 reads MNHEY; CDR2 reads SVGAGI. This CDR3 comprises 15 residues. With 8 bases clipped from V and 10 bases from J, the junction kept 13 bases outside the gene matches. In DNA, the CDR3 is TGTGCCAGCCGCGAAGTCAGGGGGCATGCTAACGTCCTGACTTTC. This gives the protein CASREVRGHANVLTF.

The rearrangement links TRBV5-1 to TRBJ2-1; D might be TRBD1 or TRBD2, each matching 5 bases. The CDR3 has 11 amino acids. V dropped 4 bases and J dropped 14 bases, with 13 bases sitting between them. CDR1 is SGHRS, CDR2 YFSETQ, per germline. The CDR3 region is CASSDGAWKFF. CDR3 coding DNA: TGCGCCAGCAGCGACGGGGCTTGGAAGTTCTTC.

The count of this clone is one. The CDR3 nucleotides read TGTGCCAGCAGTTTATTGGAGAACACTGAAGCTTTCTTT. It yields the protein CASSLLENTEAFF. The rearrangement links TRBV28 to TRBJ1-1; D is ambiguous. V was pared by 1 base and J by 1 base, with 4 bases between. Germline V CDR1 and CDR2: MDHEN, SYDVKM. The CDR3 has 13 residues. The full variable domain, in which reference TRBV28 and TRBJ1-1 provide the parts outside the CDR3, is DVKVTQSSRYLVKRTGEKVFLECVQDMDHENMFWYRQDPGLGLRLIYFSYDVKMKEKGDIPEGYSVSREKKERFSLILESASTNQTSMYLCASSLLENTEAFFGQGTRLTVV.

This chain uses TRBV27 with TRBJ2-7, with 8 bases lining up with TRBD2. V was pared by 5 bases and J by 4 bases, with 13 bases of the junction left unmatched. This CDR3 comprises 16 residues. Germline V CDR1 and CDR2: MNHEY, SMNVEV (reference sequence). CDR3 loop: CASSIEFVSGSYEQYF. DNA for the CDR3: TGTGCCAGCAGTATCGAGTTCGTGAGCGGGAGTTACGAGCAGTACTTC.

The chain is built from TRBV6-1 and TRBJ2-3; the match to TRBD2 covers 7 bases. Germline loops: CDR1 MNHNS, CDR2 SASEGT. The CDR3 runs 15 residues. After removal of 0 bases from V and 2 bases from J, the junction contained 2 bases not matched to a gene. This CDR3 is CASSEASGLTDTQYF. In DNA, the CDR3 is TGTGCCAGCAGTGAAGCTAGCGGGCTCACAGATACGCAGTATTTT.

The chain recombines TRBV28 with TRBJ1-2, with D maybe TRBD1 (6 bases). Trimming removed 5 bases at V and 4 bases at J, with 23 bases between. CDR1 MDHEN and CDR2 SYDVKM come from the germline V gene. This CDR3 contains 17 residues. This CDR3 is CASSPAGEGQWSYGYTF. CDR3 DNA: TGTGCCAGCAGTCCTGCAGGGGAAGGGCAATGGAGCTATGGCTACACCTTC.

CDR3 amino acids: CASNSQRGVANQPQHF. CDR3 DNA sequence: TGTGCCAGTAACTCACAGAGGGGGGTTGCCAATCAGCCCCAGCATTTT. The chain employs TRBV19 and TRBJ1-5, with TRBD1 as a possible D gene (6 bases). The ends were cut back, 7 bases at V and 3 bases at J, with 19 bases in the middle. The CDR3 has 16 residues. Per the germline V gene, CDR1 is LNHDA and CDR2 is SQIVND (reference sequence).

The CDR3: CASSVVADWGTEAFF. CDR3 nucleotides: TGTGCCAGCAGCGTAGTAGCGGACTGGGGCACTGAAGCTTTCTTT. The chain employs TRBV9 and TRBJ1-1, with D unclear. CDR3 length: 15 residues. The ends were cut back, 0 bases at V and 4 bases at J, with 13 bases in the middle. Germline values: CDR1 SGDLS, CDR2 YYNGEE.

A single count supports this clone. This chain connects TRBV21-1 to TRBJ1-4; the D call of TRBD1 is as the table states it, not checked on the DNA. TRBV21-1 is marked as a pseudogene. CDR3 length equals 16 residues. The CDR3 region has the DNA TGTGCCAGCAGCAAAGGGAGTGGACAGGGCGGCGAAAAACTGTTTTTT. As protein: CASSKGSGQGGEKLFF.